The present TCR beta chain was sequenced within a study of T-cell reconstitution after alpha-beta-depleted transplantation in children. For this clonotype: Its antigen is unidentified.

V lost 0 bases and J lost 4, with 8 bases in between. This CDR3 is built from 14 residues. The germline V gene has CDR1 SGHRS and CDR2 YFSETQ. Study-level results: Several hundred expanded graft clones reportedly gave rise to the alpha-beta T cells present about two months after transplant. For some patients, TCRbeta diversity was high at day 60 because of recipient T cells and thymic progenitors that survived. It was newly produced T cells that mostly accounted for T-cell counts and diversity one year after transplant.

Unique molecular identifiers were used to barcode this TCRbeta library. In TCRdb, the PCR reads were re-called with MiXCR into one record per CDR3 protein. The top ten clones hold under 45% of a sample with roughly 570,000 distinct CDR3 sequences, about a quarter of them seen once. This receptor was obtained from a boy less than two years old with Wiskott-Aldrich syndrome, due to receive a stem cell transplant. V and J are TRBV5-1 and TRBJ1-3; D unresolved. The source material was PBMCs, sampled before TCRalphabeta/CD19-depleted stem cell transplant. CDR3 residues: CASSLGGLGNTIYF. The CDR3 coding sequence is TGCGCCAGCAGCTTGGGCGGCCTCGGAAACACCATATATTTT.